This T cell receptor beta chain stems from a study of cytomegalovirus exposure and HLA in healthy donors. Germline assignment: CDR1 SGHTA and CDR2 FQGNSA. The trim removed 5 bases at V and 10 bases at J, leaving 9 bases unmatched. The CDR3 totals 14 residues. The PCR used 60 Vbeta and 13 Jbeta primers. The assay was immunoSEQ multiplex PCR, and TCRdb's table has in-frame clones only and misses some. Among some 120,000 clones listed, around 64% were seen once. The specimen was PBMCs. The V and J genes are TRBV7-2 and TRBJ1-1; TRBD1 matches 11 bases. The TCR sequence derives from a young man in good health and CMV-seropositive. CDR3 region: CASSQSSGQGAAFF. The CDR3 nucleotides read TGTGCCAGCAGCCAATCCTCCGGACAGGGGGCAGCTTTCTTT.